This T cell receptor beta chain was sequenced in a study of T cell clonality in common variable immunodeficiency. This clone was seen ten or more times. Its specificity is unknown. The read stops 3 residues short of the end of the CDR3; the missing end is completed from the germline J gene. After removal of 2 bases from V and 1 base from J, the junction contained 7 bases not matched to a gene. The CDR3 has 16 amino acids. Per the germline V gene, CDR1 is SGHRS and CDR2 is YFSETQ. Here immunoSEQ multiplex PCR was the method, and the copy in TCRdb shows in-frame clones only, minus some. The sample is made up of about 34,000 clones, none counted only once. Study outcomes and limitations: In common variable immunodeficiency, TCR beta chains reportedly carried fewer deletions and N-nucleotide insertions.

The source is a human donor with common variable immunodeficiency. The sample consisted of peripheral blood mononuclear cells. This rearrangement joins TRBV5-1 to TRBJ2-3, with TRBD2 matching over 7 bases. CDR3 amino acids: CASSFGAGRGTDTQYF. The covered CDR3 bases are TGCGCCAGCAGCTTTGGAGCGGGACGAGGCACAGATACG.